A selection of T cell receptor beta chains follows, all from one sample in a study of vaccination and CD4 T cells after COVID-19. These receptors are not linked to any known antigen. A single record per CDR3 protein comes from TCRdb applying MiXCR to the PCR reads. The data hold 8,500 to 9,500 distinct CDR3 sequences, with 31% observed a single time. Material for sequencing was CD4+ T cells from blood, cultured in vitro. The receptors shown here come from a human donor in good health. The CDR3 runs from the conserved cysteine through the conserved F or W. The D gene is left open where the match is weak. Clone size appears in some rows only: once, few, many, or a class for an expanded clone.

V	size	J	D	DNA	CDR3
TRBV19	few	TRBJ2-3	.	TGTGCCAGTAGTATAGATCGACGAACAGATACGCAGTATTTT	CASSIDRRTDTQYF
TRBV12-3/TRBV12-4	.	TRBJ1-5	.	TGTGCCAGCAGTTTAGTGGAGTTCCCCCAGCCCCAGCATTTT	CASSLVEFPQPQHF
TRBV20-1	.	TRBJ1-3	TRBD1	TGCAGTGCTAGAGAGGGGGACAGGGTCAACACCATATATTTT	CSAREGDRVNTIYF
TRBV6-4	few	TRBJ2-2	.	TGTGCCAGCAGTCTCAGCGGGACCGGGGAGCTGTTTTTT	CASSLSGTGELFF
TRBV27	once	TRBJ2-7	.	TGTGCCAGCAGACCCCTGGCGGCAGGTGACTACGAGCAGTACTTC	CASRPLAAGDYEQYF
TRBV5-1	once	TRBJ2-2	.	TGCGCCAGCAGCTTGGGGGGGCCCACCGGGGAGCTGTTTTTT	CASSLGGPTGELFF
TRBV28	.	TRBJ1-2	.	TGTGCCAGCAGTTTCTCTGGCTACACCTTC	CASSFSGYTF
TRBV6-2/TRBV6-3	.	TRBJ2-1	.	TGTGCCAGCAGTTACTCGACAGCCAACAATGAGCAGTTCTTC	CASSYSTANNEQFF
TRBV7-2	.	TRBJ1-4	TRBD1	TGTGCCAGCAGCCTGGACAGGGTTGCTGAAAAACTGTTTTTT	CASSLDRVAEKLFF
TRBV5-1	.	TRBJ1-1	TRBD1	TGCGCCAGCAGCTTCGACACAGGGGGGGCGATGGCTTTCTTT	CASSFDTGGAMAFF
TRBV19	.	TRBJ2-1	TRBD1	TGTGCCAGTAGTATACGGGGACAGGGGGCGTTGAATGAGCAGTTCTTC	CASSIRGQGALNEQFF